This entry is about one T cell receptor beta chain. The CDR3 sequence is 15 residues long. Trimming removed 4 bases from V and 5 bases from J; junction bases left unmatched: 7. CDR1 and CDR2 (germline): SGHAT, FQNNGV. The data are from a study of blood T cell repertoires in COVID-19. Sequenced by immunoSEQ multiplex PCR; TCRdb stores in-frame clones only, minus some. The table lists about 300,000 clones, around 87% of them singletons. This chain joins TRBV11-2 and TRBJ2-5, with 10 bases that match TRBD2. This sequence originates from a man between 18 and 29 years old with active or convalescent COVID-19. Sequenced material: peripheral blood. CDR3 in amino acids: CASSSSGRERETQYF. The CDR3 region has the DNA TGTGCCAGCAGCTCTAGCGGGAGAGAGAGGGAGACCCAGTACTTC.